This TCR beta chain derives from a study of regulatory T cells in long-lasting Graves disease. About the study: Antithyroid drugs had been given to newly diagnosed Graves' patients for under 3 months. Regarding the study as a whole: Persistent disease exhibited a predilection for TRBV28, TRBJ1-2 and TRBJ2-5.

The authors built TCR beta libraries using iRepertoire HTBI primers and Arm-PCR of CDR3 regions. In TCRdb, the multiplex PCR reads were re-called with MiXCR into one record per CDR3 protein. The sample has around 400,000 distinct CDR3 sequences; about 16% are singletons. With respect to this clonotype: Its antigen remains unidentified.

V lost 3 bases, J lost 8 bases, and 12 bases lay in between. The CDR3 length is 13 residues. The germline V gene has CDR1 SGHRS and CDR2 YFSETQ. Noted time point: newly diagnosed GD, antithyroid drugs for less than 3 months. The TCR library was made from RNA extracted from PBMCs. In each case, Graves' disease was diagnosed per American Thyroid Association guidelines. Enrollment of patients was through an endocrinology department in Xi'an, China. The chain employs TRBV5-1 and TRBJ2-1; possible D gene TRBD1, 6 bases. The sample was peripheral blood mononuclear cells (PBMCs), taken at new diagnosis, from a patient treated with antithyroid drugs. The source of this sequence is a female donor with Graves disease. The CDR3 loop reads CASSSGTPDEQFF. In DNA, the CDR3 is TGCGCCAGCAGCTCCGGGACACCGGATGAGCAGTTCTTC.